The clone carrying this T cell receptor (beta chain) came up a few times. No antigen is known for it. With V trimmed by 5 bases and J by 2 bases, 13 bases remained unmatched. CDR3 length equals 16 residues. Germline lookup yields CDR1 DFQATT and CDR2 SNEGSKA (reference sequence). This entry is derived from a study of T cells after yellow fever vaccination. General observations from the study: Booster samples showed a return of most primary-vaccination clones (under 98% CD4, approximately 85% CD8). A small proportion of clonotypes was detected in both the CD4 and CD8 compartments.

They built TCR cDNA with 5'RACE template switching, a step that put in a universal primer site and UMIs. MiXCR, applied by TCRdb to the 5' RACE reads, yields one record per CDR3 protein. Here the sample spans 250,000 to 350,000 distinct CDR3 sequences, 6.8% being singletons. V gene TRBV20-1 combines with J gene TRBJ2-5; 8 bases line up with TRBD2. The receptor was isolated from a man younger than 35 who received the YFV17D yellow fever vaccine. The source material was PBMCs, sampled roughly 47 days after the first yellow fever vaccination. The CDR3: CSALLAGGAVQETQYF. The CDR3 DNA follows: TGCAGTGCTTTACTCGCCGGGGGGGCCGTACAAGAGACCCAGTACTTC.